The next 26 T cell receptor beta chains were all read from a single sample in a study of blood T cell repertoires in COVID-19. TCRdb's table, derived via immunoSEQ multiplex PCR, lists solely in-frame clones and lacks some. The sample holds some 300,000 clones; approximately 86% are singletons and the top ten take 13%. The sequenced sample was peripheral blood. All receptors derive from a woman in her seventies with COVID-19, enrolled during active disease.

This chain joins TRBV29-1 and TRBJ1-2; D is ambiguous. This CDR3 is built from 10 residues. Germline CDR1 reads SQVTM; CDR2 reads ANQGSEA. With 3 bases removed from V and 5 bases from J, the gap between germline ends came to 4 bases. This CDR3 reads CSVEYYGYTF. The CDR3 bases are TGCAGCGTTGAGTATTATGGCTACACCTTC.

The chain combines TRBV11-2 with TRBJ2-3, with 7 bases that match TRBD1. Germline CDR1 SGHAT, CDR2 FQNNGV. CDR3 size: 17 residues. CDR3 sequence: CATSPGRGGRDTDTQYF. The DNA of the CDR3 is TGTGCTACCTCTCCTGGCCGAGGGGGCCGGGACACAGATACGCAGTATTTT.

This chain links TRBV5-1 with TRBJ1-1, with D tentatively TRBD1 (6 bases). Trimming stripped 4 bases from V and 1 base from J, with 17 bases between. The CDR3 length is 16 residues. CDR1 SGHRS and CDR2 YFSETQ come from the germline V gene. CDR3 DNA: TGCGCCAGCAGCCCGGTCGTAGGGACACCGAACACTGAAGCTTTCTTT. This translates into CASSPVVGTPNTEAFF.

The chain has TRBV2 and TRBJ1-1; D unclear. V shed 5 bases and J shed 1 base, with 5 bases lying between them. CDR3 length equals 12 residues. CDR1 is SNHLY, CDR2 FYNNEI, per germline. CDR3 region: CASSWANTEAFF. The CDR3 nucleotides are TGTGCCAGCAGTTGGGCGAACACTGAAGCTTTCTTT.

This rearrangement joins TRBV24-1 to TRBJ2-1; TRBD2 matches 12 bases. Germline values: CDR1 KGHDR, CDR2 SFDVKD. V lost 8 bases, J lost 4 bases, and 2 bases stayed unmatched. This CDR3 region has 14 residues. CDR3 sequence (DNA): TGTGCCACCACTAGCGGGGGGGCTTACAATGAGCAGTTCTTC. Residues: CATTSGGAYNEQFF.

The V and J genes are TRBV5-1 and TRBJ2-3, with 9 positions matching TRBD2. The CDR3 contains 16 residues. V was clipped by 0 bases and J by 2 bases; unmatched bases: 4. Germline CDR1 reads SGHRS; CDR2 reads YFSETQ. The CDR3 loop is CASSLGASGVTDTQYF. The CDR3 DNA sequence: TGCGCCAGCAGCTTGGGTGCTAGCGGGGTCACAGATACGCAGTATTTT.

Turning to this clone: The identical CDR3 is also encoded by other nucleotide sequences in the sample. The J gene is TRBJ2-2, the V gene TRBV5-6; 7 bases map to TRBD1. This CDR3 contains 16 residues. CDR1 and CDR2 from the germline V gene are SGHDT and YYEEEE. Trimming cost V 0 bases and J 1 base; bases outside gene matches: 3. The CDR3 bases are TGTGCCAGCAGCTTGGGGACAGGCTTGAACACCGGGGAGCTGTTTTTT. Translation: CASSLGTGLNTGELFF.

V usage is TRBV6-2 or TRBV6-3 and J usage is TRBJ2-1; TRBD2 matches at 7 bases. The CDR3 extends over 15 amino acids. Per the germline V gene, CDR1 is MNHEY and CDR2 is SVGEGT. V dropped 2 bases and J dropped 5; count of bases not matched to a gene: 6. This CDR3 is CASSYEASGNNEQFF. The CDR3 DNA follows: TGTGCCAGCAGTTACGAGGCTAGCGGTAACAATGAGCAGTTCTTC.

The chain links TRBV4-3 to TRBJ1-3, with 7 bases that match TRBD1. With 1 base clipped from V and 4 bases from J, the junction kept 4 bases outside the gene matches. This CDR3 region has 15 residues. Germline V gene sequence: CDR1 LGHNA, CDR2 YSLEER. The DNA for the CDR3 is TGCGCCAGCAGCCAAGGACAGGGAACAGGAAACACCATATATTTT. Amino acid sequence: CASSQGQGTGNTIYF.

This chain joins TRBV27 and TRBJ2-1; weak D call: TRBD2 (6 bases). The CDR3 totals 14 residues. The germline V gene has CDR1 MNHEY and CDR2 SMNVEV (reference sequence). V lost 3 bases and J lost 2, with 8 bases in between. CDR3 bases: TGTGCCAGCAGTTTCGCGGGACCCTACAATGAGCAGTTCTTC. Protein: CASSFAGPYNEQFF.

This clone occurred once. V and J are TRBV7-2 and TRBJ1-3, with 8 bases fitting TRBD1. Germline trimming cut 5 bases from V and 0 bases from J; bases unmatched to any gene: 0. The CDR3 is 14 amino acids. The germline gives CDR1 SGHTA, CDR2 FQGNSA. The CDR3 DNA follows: TGTGCCAGCAGCACAGGGGGCTCTGGAAACACCATATATTTT. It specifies CASSTGGSGNTIYF. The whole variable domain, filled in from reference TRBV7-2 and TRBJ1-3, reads GAGVSQSPSNKVTEKGKDVELRCDPISGHTALYWYRQSLGQGLEFLIYFQGNSAPDKSGLPSDRFSAERTGGSVSTLTIQRTQQEDSAVYLCASSTGGSGNTIYFGEGSWLTVV.

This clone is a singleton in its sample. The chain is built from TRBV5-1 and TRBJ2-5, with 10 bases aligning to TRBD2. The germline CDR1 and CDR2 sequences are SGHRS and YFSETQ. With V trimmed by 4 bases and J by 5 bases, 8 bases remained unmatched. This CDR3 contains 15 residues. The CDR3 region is CASSRAGGPEETQYF. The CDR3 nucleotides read TGCGCCAGCAGCAGAGCGGGGGGGCCGGAGGAGACCCAGTACTTC.

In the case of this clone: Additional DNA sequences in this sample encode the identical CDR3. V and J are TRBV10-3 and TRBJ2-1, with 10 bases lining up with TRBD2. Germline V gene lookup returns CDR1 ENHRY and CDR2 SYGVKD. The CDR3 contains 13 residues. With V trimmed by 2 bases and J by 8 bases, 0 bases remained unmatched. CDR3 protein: CAISETSGDEQFF. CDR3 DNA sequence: TGTGCCATCAGTGAGACTAGCGGGGATGAGCAGTTCTTC.

CDR3 in amino acids: CASSLGTSGGDTQYF. The CDR3 region has the DNA TGTGCCAGCAGCCTTGGGACTAGCGGGGGGGATACGCAGTATTTT. This chain connects TRBV3-1 (or the pseudogene TRBV3-2) to TRBJ2-3; TRBD2 matches 15 bases. The CDR3 is 15 amino acids. Germline values: CDR1 LGHDT, CDR2 YNNKEL (reference sequence). Unmatched junction bases numbered 2, after V lost 4 bases and J lost 6 bases.

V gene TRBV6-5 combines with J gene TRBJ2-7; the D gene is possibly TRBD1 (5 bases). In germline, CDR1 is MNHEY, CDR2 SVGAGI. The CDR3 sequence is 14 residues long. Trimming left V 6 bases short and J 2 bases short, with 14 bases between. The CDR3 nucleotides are TGTGCCAGCAGGGGGTCGGCAGGGACCTACGAGCAGTACTTC. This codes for CASRGSAGTYEQYF.

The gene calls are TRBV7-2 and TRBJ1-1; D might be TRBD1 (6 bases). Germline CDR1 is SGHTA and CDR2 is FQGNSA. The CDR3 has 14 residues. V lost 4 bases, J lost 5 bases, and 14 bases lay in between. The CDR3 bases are TGTGCCAGCAGCTCCCCCCAGGGGCGGACTGAAGCTTTCTTT. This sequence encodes CASSSPQGRTEAFF.

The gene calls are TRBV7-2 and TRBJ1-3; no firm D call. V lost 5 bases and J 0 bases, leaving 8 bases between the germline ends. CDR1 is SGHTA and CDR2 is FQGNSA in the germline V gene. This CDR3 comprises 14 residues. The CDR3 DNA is TGTGCCAGCAGCCTAGACTACTCTGGAAACACCATATATTTT. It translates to CASSLDYSGNTIYF.

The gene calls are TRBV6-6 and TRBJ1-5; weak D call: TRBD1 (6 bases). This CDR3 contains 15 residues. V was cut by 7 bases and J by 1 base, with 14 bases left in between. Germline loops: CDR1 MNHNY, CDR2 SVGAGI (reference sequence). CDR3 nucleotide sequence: TGTGCCAGCATCGATACAGGGTTCAGCAATCAGCCCCAGCATTTT. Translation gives CASIDTGFSNQPQHF.

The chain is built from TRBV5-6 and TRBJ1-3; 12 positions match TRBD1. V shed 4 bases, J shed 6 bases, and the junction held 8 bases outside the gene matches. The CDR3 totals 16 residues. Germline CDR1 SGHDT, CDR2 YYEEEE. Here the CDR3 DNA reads TGTGCCAGCAGCCCCTCCGGGACAGGGGGCGAAAACACCATATATTTT. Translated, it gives CASSPSGTGGENTIYF.

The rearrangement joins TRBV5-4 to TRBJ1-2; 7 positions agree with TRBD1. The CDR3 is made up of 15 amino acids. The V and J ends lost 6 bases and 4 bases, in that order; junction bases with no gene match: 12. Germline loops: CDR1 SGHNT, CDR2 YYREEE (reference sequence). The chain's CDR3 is CASTDNRQGRYGYTF. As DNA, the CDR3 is TGTGCCAGCACCGACAATAGACAGGGACGCTATGGCTACACCTTC.

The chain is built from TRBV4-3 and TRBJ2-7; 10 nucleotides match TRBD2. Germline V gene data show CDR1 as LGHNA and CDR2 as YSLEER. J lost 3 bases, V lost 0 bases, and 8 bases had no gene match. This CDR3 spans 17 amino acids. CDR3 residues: CASSQDWASGGFYEQYF. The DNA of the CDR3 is TGCGCCAGCAGCCAAGATTGGGCTAGCGGGGGTTTCTACGAGCAGTACTTC.

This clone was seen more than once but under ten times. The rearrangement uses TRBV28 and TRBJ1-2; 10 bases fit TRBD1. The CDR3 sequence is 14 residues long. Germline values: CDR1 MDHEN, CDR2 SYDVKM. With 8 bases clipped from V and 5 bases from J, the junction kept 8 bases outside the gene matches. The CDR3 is CASASGQGPYGYTF. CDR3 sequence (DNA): TGTGCCAGCGCATCGGGACAGGGGCCTTATGGCTACACCTTC.

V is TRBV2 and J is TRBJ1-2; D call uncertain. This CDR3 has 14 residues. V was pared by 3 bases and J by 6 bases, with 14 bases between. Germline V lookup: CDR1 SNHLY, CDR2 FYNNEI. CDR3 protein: CASSDQQRGDGYTF. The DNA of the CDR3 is TGTGCCAGCAGTGACCAGCAGAGAGGAGATGGCTACACCTTC.

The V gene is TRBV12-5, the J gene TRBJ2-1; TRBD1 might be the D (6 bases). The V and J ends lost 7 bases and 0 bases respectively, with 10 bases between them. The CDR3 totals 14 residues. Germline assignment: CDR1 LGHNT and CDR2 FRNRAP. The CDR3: CASEGQSSYNEQFF. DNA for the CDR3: TGTGCTAGTGAGGGACAAAGCTCCTACAATGAGCAGTTCTTC.

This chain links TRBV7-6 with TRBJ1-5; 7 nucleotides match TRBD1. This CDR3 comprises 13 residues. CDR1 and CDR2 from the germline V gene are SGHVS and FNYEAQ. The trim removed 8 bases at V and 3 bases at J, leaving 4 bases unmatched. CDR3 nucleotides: TGTGCCAGCGGTACAGGGGACAATCAGCCCCAGCATTTT. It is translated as CASGTGDNQPQHF.

The CDR3 sequence: CASSLTGGDTEAFF. The CDR3 region has the DNA TGTGCCAGCAGCTTGACAGGGGGCGACACTGAAGCTTTCTTT. The chain recombines TRBV28 with TRBJ1-1; 10 nucleotides line up with TRBD1. This CDR3 has 14 residues. The V gene's germline CDR1 is MDHEN and CDR2 SYDVKM. Trimming at V came to 6 bases and at J to 3 bases, leaving 4 bases not matched to a gene.